This passage covers 11 T cell receptor beta chains from one sample sequenced in a study of T cells in Graves' hyperthyroidism and ophthalmopathy. Amplification of TCR beta CDR3 regions used RNA as the template. The HTBI primer set was used in a first-round RT-PCR of the TCR CDR3. One entry per CDR3 protein results from TCRdb running MiXCR on the multiplex PCR reads. The table shows about 560,000 distinct CDR3 sequences, with over 15% occurring only once. The sequencing input was blood. The origin of the receptors is a woman under 30 with Graves' hyperthyroidism.

J is TRBJ2-2 and V is TRBV11-2; 8 nucleotides line up with TRBD2. Germline CDR1 is SGHAT and CDR2 is FQNNGV. This CDR3 has 16 amino acids. V gave up 5 bases and J gave up 4 bases; unmatched junction bases: 9. The CDR3 region is CASSPPGGEFTGELFF. The CDR3 bases are TGTGCCAGCAGCCCCCCCGGGGGGGAGTTCACCGGGGAGCTGTTTTTT.

This clonotype has at least ten counts. This chain links TRBV28 with TRBJ1-1, with unresolved D. This CDR3 is built from 15 residues. Looked up from germline, CDR1 is MDHEN and CDR2 is SYDVKM. V was pared by 3 bases and J by 5 bases, with 16 bases between. The DNA for the CDR3 is TGTGCCAGCAGTTTCCATCTGCTAAAGGGAACTGAAGCTTTCTTT. It translates to CASSFHLLKGTEAFF.

The V and J genes are TRBV10-3 and TRBJ1-5, with D uncertain. Between the trimmed V and J ends, which lost 3 bases and 8 bases, there was a span of 11 bases. Per the germline V gene, CDR1 is ENHRY and CDR2 is SYGVKD. This CDR3 is 13 amino acids long. The CDR3 nucleotides are TGTGCCATCAGTGATGGCGGAGCGGAGCCCCAGCATTTT. Its protein product is CAISDGGAEPQHF.

About this clonotype: This sequence may be a read error, since a much larger clone differs from it by one base. The chain is built from TRBV12-3 or TRBV12-4 and TRBJ2-1; 7 nucleotides match TRBD2. The CDR3 extends over 16 amino acids. The junction had 15 bases not matched to a gene; V was cut back by 5 bases and J by 8 bases. The CDR3 DNA sequence: TGTGCCAGCAGTCCAGCGGGGCGGGGGTCCCGGGATGAGCAGTTCTTC. As protein: CASSPAGRGSRDEQFF.

Only a few counts were recorded for this clonotype. The chain has TRBV7-9 and TRBJ2-7; 9 bases align to TRBD2. The trim removed 5 bases at V and 2 bases at J, leaving 10 bases unmatched. CDR1 and CDR2 (germline): SEHNR, FQNEAQ (reference sequence). The CDR3 loop spans 16 amino acids. CDR3 loop: CASSPIIAGATYEQYF. CDR3 DNA: TGTGCCAGCAGCCCTATCATAGCGGGAGCCACCTACGAGCAGTACTTC.

This clonotype was detected ten times or more. The chain recombines TRBV7-9 with TRBJ2-1, with D possibly TRBD1 on 5 matching bases. Trimming shortened V by 1 base and J by 7 bases, and 11 bases separated the two germline ends. Germline V gene sequence: CDR1 SEHNR, CDR2 FQNEAQ (reference sequence). The CDR3 loop spans 14 amino acids. The CDR3 DNA reads TGTGCCAGCAGCTTAGTTGGCAGGGTGAATGAGCAGTTCTTC. The encoded protein is CASSLVGRVNEQFF.

This clonotype was picked up a small number of times. The gene calls are TRBV27 and TRBJ1-4, with 7 bases matching TRBD1. Germline V gives CDR1 MNHEY, CDR2 SMNVEV (reference sequence). The trim removed 6 bases at V and 4 bases at J, leaving 8 bases unmatched. The length of the CDR3 is 15 residues. The CDR3 sequence: CASSKTGRVNEKLFF. CDR3 coding DNA: TGTGCCAGCAGCAAGACAGGGCGGGTTAATGAAAAACTGTTTTTT.

This clonotype was counted between two and nine times. V and J are TRBV20-1 and TRBJ2-5, with 10 bases that match TRBD1. Per the germline V gene, CDR1 is DFQATT and CDR2 is SNEGSKA (reference sequence). After removal of 3 bases from V and 13 bases from J, the junction contained 2 bases not matched to a gene. The CDR3 has 10 residues. The CDR3 DNA is TGCAGTGCTAGCCGGGACAGGGGGTACTTC. It specifies CSASRDRGYF.

This clonotype was counted ten times or more. V usage is TRBV12-3 or TRBV12-4 and J usage is TRBJ1-1, with D hard to call. The CDR3 loop spans 16 amino acids. V lost 6 bases to trimming and J lost 0 bases, with 17 bases between them. CDR3 protein: CASSAHPESMNTEAFF. As DNA, the CDR3 is TGTGCCAGCAGCGCTCATCCAGAATCAATGAACACTGAAGCTTTCTTT.

Ten or more counts support this clonotype. The V call is TRBV20-1, the J call TRBJ2-7; D is perhaps TRBD2 (5 bases). Germline assignment: CDR1 DFQATT and CDR2 SNEGSKA (reference sequence). CDR3 length: 12 residues. V lost 6 bases and J 1 base, leaving 10 bases between the germline ends. CDR3: CSAPDSSYEQYF. For the CDR3, the DNA is TGCAGTGCCCCGGACTCATCCTACGAGCAGTACTTC.

This clonotype appeared a few times. The rearrangement links TRBV11-2 to TRBJ2-7, with a tentative D call TRBD1 (5 bases). CDR3 length: 14 residues. The V gene's germline CDR1 is SGHAT and CDR2 FQNNGV. Trimming removed 3 bases at V and 0 bases at J, with 9 bases between. The CDR3: CASSLIGVSYEQYF. The CDR3 DNA reads TGTGCCAGCAGCTTGATAGGGGTCTCCTACGAGCAGTACTTC. Full variable domain (remainder filled in from reference TRBV11-2 and TRBJ2-7): EAGVAQSPRYKIIEKRQSVAFWCNPISGHATLYWYQQILGQGPKLLIQFQNNGVVDDSQLPKDRFSAERLKGVDSTLKIQPAKLEDSAVYLCASSLIGVSYEQYFGPGTRLTVT.